These 26 T cell receptor beta chains were all obtained from the same sample, sequenced in a study of T cells in tuberculosis. The method was immunoSEQ multiplex PCR; TCRdb's version includes in-frame clones alone and lacks a portion of them. This table has 30,000 to 40,000 clones, roughly 97% appearing once. The sample comprised PBMCs. The source is a donor between 10 and 35 years old with latent tuberculosis or without tuberculosis infection.

The chain is built from TRBV5-4 and TRBJ2-1; D perhaps matches TRBD2 (5 bases). The CDR3 has 17 amino acids. V dropped 8 bases and J dropped 3 bases, with 24 bases sitting between them. Germline V gives CDR1 SGHNT, CDR2 YYREEE (reference sequence). The CDR3 nucleotides read TGTGCCAGTAGCACTAACTTTCTATCCGGGATCTACAATGAGCAGTTCTTC. This encodes CASSTNFLSGIYNEQFF.

V and J are TRBV5-1 and TRBJ1-5, with a possible D match to TRBD1 (5 bases). V dropped 0 bases and J dropped 4 bases, with 5 bases sitting between them. Germline-derived CDR1 and CDR2 are SGHRS and YFSETQ. This CDR3 is built from 13 residues. Here the CDR3 reads CASSLGQNQPQHF. CDR3 sequence (DNA): TGCGCCAGCAGCTTGGGACAGAATCAGCCCCAGCATTTT.

The gene calls are TRBV5-6 and TRBJ2-6, with D unresolved. Deletions cut 0 bases from V and 0 bases from J, with 7 bases between. The CDR3 is made up of 16 amino acids. Looked up from germline, CDR1 is SGHDT and CDR2 is YYEEEE. The CDR3 DNA reads TGTGCCAGCAGCTTGGGGTTAGACTCTGGGGCCAACGTCCTGACTTTC. This encodes CASSLGLDSGANVLTF.

This chain links TRBV5-1 with TRBJ1-1, with 8 nucleotides matching TRBD1. The CDR3 is made up of 15 amino acids. V was pared by 4 bases and J by 1 base, with 6 bases of the junction left unmatched. Germline V CDR1 and CDR2: SGHRS, YFSETQ. The CDR3 region is CASSRAGQANTEAFF. The CDR3 nucleotides read TGCGCCAGCAGCCGGGCGGGACAGGCGAACACTGAAGCTTTCTTT. The full variable domain, with the rest looked up from reference TRBV5-1 and TRBJ1-1, is KAGVTQTPRYLIKTRGQQVTLSCSPISGHRSVSWYQQTPGQGLQFLFEYFSETQRNKGNFPGRFSGRQFSNSRSEMNVSTLELGDSALYLCASSRAGQANTEAFFGQGTRLTVV.

This sequence joins TRBV6-5 and TRBJ1-1; 7 nucleotides match TRBD1. Trimming took 7 bases from V and 4 from J; bases not matched to a gene: 12. The CDR3 is made up of 15 amino acids. Looked up from germline, CDR1 is MNHEY and CDR2 is SVGAGI. CDR3 DNA: TGTGCCAGCAAACAGGGGCAGTGGGGGCCCACTGAAGCTTTCTTT. Translation: CASKQGQWGPTEAFF.

The V and J genes are TRBV5-1 and TRBJ1-2; tentatively, D is TRBD1 (5 bases). Trimming left V 1 base short and J 1 base short, with 8 bases between. The CDR3 has 14 amino acids. Germline V gene sequence: CDR1 SGHRS, CDR2 YFSETQ. The CDR3 DNA is TGCGCCAGCAGCTTGACAGGAAATAACTATGGCTACACCTTC. As protein: CASSLTGNNYGYTF.

The rearrangement joins TRBV5-1 to TRBJ1-4; TRBD1 aligns across 9 bases. J was trimmed by 5 bases and V by 5 bases; bases with no gene match: 4. From germline, CDR1 is SGHRS and CDR2 YFSETQ. This CDR3 contains 14 residues. The CDR3 loop is CASSSQGANEKLFF. CDR3 DNA: TGCGCCAGCAGTTCACAGGGGGCGAATGAAAAACTGTTTTTT.

The CDR3 DNA is TGTGCCAGCAGATCGGGACAGGCAGAGACCCAGTACTTC. It codes for CASRSGQAETQYF. The chain carries TRBV2 and TRBJ2-5; 8 nucleotides align to TRBD1. CDR3 length equals 13 residues. J was trimmed by 4 bases and V by 6 bases; bases with no gene match: 4. Per germline, CDR1 SNHLY and CDR2 FYNNEI.

The rearrangement links TRBV7-2 to TRBJ2-1; the match to TRBD2 covers 8 bases. This CDR3 contains 14 residues. Unmatched junction bases numbered 5, after V lost 1 base and J lost 9 bases. Germline CDR1 SGHTA, CDR2 FQGNSA. CDR3 nucleotides: TGTGCCAGCAGCTTAGACGGGAGGGCCGTTGAGCAGTTCTTC. This encodes CASSLDGRAVEQFF. Variable domain in full (rest from reference TRBV7-2 and TRBJ2-1): GAGVSQSPSNKVTEKGKDVELRCDPISGHTALYWYRQSLGQGLEFLIYFQGNSAPDKSGLPSDRFSAERTGGSVSTLTIQRTQQEDSAVYLCASSLDGRAVEQFFGPGTRLTVL.

The genes are TRBV27 and TRBJ2-7, with D perhaps matching TRBD1 (6 bases). The germline V gene encodes CDR1 MNHEY and CDR2 SMNVEV (reference sequence). This CDR3 is built from 12 residues. V gave up 3 bases and J gave up 6 bases, with 9 bases separating them. The CDR3 nucleotides read TGTGCCAGCAGTTTTGGGGGCGGCGAGCAGTACTTC. This encodes CASSFGGGEQYF.

V gene TRBV19 combines with J gene TRBJ2-3, with 8 bases lining up with TRBD2. Germline trimming cut 1 base from V and 3 bases from J; bases unmatched to any gene: 6. The CDR3 is 16 residues long. CDR1 and CDR2 (germline): LNHDA, SQIVND (reference sequence). The CDR3 protein is CASSIAGGWRTDTQYF. The CDR3, as DNA: TGTGCCAGTAGTATAGCGGGGGGGTGGAGGACAGATACGCAGTATTTT. The variable domain in full, completed from reference TRBV19 and TRBJ2-3, reads DGGITQSPKYLFRKEGQNVTLSCEQNLNHDAMYWYRQDPGQGLRLIYYSQIVNDFQKGDIAEGYSVSREKKESFPLTVTSAQKNPTAFYLCASSIAGGWRTDTQYFGPGTRLTVL.

The chain uses TRBV2 and TRBJ2-1; weak D call: TRBD2 (6 bases). Germline CDR1 SNHLY, CDR2 FYNNEI. The CDR3 has 14 amino acids. The ends were cut back, 8 bases at V and 7 bases at J, with 18 bases in the middle. The CDR3 nucleotides read TGTGCCAGCGTATCAGGGAGGTCTACTAATGAGCAGTTCTTC. Translated, it gives CASVSGRSTNEQFF.

The gene calls are TRBV5-6 and TRBJ2-5; D is undetermined. The CDR3 has 15 residues. In germline, CDR1 is SGHDT, CDR2 YYEEEE. Trimming removed 5 bases from V and 1 base from J, with 15 bases in between. The chain's CDR3 is CASSFPRTGQETQYF. The CDR3 nucleotides are TGTGCCAGCAGTTTCCCTCGCACGGGCCAAGAGACCCAGTACTTC. The full variable domain, rest sourced from reference TRBV5-6 and TRBJ2-5, is DAGVTQSPTHLIKTRGQQVTLRCSPKSGHDTVSWYQQALGQGPQFIFQYYEEEERQRGNFPDRFSGHQFPNYSSELNVNALLLGDSALYLCASSFPRTGQETQYFGPGTRLLVL.

The chain is built from TRBV5-1 and TRBJ2-2; no reliable D call. The V and J ends lost 5 bases and 4 bases respectively, with 12 bases between them. Per the germline V gene, CDR1 is SGHRS and CDR2 is YFSETQ. The CDR3 consists of 14 residues. CDR3 sequence: CASRLPLPTGELFF. The CDR3 DNA follows: TGCGCCAGCAGGCTACCCCTTCCCACCGGGGAGCTGTTTTTT.

The chain joins TRBV9 to TRBJ2-7; the D gene is possibly TRBD2 (7 bases). This CDR3 is built from 15 residues. Germline V gene sequence: CDR1 SGDLS, CDR2 YYNGEE. Trimming cost V 3 bases and J 6 bases, with 19 bases left between them. The CDR3 here is CASSERGAGLREQYF. Written as DNA, the CDR3 is TGTGCCAGCAGCGAACGGGGGGCCGGGCTACGCGAGCAGTACTTC.

V gene TRBV19 combines with J gene TRBJ1-5; the D gene is possibly TRBD1 (6 bases). CDR1 is LNHDA and CDR2 is SQIVND in the germline V gene (reference sequence). This CDR3 is 14 amino acids long. Trimming took 4 bases from V and 3 from J, leaving 10 bases between them. The CDR3 reads CASSTRGLNQPQHF. The CDR3 DNA reads as TGTGCCAGTAGTACCAGGGGTCTCAATCAGCCCCAGCATTTT.

The genes are TRBV15 and TRBJ2-6; tentative D call: TRBD2 (5 bases). The length of the CDR3 is 16 residues. Germline V CDR1 and CDR2: LNHNV, YYDKDF (reference sequence). V was cut by 3 bases and J by 2 bases, with 11 bases left in between. Here the CDR3 DNA reads TGTGCCACCAGCAGCGGATTCGGGACTGGGGCCAACGTCCTGACTTTC. Translated: CATSSGFGTGANVLTF. The entire variable domain, with the rest obtained from reference TRBV15 and TRBJ2-6, is as follows: DAMVIQNPRYQVTQFGKPVTLSCSQTLNHNVMYWYQQKSSQAPKLLFHYYDKDFNNEADTPDNFQSRRPNTSFCFLDIRSPGLGDTAMYLCATSSGFGTGANVLTFGAGSRLTVL.

This chain uses TRBV5-1 with TRBJ1-1, with a tentative D call TRBD1 (5 bases). Trimming removed 3 bases at V and 0 bases at J, with 12 bases between. The CDR3 totals 15 residues. Germline CDR1 SGHRS, CDR2 YFSETQ. The CDR3 is CASSWQGGVNTEAFF. The CDR3 coding sequence is TGCGCCAGCAGCTGGCAGGGAGGGGTGAACACTGAAGCTTTCTTT.

This clone appeared once. The chain uses TRBV5-1 and TRBJ2-7, with D possibly TRBD1 on 6 matching bases. This CDR3 is built from 14 residues. In germline, CDR1 is SGHRS, CDR2 YFSETQ. With 2 bases removed from V and 1 base from J, the gap between germline ends came to 10 bases. DNA for the CDR3: TGCGCCAGCAGCTTCGGTACAGGGTCCTACGAGCAGTACTTC. Translation: CASSFGTGSYEQYF.

The rearrangement uses TRBV11-2 and TRBJ1-2; 10 bases map to TRBD1. The CDR3 loop spans 16 amino acids. Per the germline V gene, CDR1 is SGHAT and CDR2 is FQNNGV. J was trimmed by 6 bases and V by 3 bases; bases with no gene match: 10. The CDR3 DNA sequence: TGTGCCAGCAGCTTCTCCGGGACAGGGGTAAAGGATGGCTACACCTTC. Its translation: CASSFSGTGVKDGYTF.

J is TRBJ2-7 and V is TRBV4-2; 8 positions agree with TRBD1. The V gene's germline CDR1 is LGHNA and CDR2 YNFKEQ. CDR3 length: 15 residues. The V and J ends lost 1 base and 4 bases, in that order; junction bases with no gene match: 6. Here the CDR3 DNA reads TGTGCCAGCAGCCAAGTCCACAGGGGGAATTACGAGCAGTACTTC. This sequence encodes CASSQVHRGNYEQYF.

The V gene is TRBV6-4, the J gene TRBJ1-5, with D maybe TRBD1 (5 bases). CDR1 is MRHNA, CDR2 SNTAGT, per germline. This CDR3 is built from 15 residues. V dropped 5 bases and J dropped 3 bases, with 14 bases sitting between them. Here the CDR3 DNA reads TGTGCCAGCAGTAATTGGGCAGGGATCAATCAGCCCCAGCATTTT. Translating gives CASSNWAGINQPQHF.

The sample holds one count of this clone. The chain joins TRBV29-1 to TRBJ2-4; the D is unclear. There are 14 residues in the CDR3. Germline V gives CDR1 SQVTM, CDR2 ANQGSEA. The V and J ends lost 7 bases and 1 base respectively, with 14 bases between them. The CDR3 DNA follows: TGCAGCGCCCTACCAGACGGGGCCAAAAACATTCAGTACTTC. Amino acid sequence: CSALPDGAKNIQYF. Full variable domain (rest looked up from reference TRBV29-1 and TRBJ2-4): SAVISQKPSRDICQRGTSLTIQCQVDSQVTMMFWYRQQPGQSLTLIATANQGSEATYESGFVIDKFPISRPNLTFSTLTVSNMSPEDSSIYLCSALPDGAKNIQYFGAGTRLSVL.

V usage is TRBV18 and J usage is TRBJ1-3; 8 positions agree with TRBD1. This CDR3 region has 15 residues. V lost 3 bases to trimming and J lost 0 bases; unmatched junction nucleotides: 1. In germline, CDR1 is KGHSH, CDR2 LQKENI. CDR3 sequence reads: CASSPGQVSGNTIYF. The CDR3, as DNA: TGTGCCAGCTCACCGGGACAGGTCTCTGGAAACACCATATATTTT.

J is TRBJ2-3 and V is TRBV2; 7 nucleotides match TRBD1. Germline CDR1 reads SNHLY; CDR2 reads FYNNEI. CDR3 size: 16 residues. The V segment lost 3 bases and the J segment 0 bases; nucleotides outside the gene matches: 6. The CDR3 DNA is TGTGCCAGCAGTGACCAGGGGGTATCTAGCACAGATACGCAGTATTTT. It encodes CASSDQGVSSTDTQYF.

The chain joins TRBV7-2 to TRBJ1-2; 7 bases align to TRBD1. From germline, CDR1 is SGHTA and CDR2 FQGNSA. The V and J ends lost 2 bases and 4 bases, in that order; junction bases with no gene match: 7. The CDR3 spans 15 residues. CDR3 nucleotides: TGTGCCAGCAGCTTAAGTACCGGACAGGTCTATGGCTACACCTTC. Residues: CASSLSTGQVYGYTF.